The 15 T cell receptor beta chains below all came from one sample that was sequenced in a study of T-cell memory formation after mild COVID-19. TCRdb re-called the 5' RACE reads with MiXCR, one entry per CDR3 protein. The data hold 580,000 or so distinct CDR3 sequences, with around a sixth observed a single time. The sample comprised PBMCs or a T cell subset sorted from them (not recorded which). Receptors were obtained from an adult woman who had mild COVID-19 (a few samples of this study predate the infection). Cell type and time point are not known.

This clonotype was counted between two and nine times. J is TRBJ2-1 and V is TRBV9; D unresolved. The V gene's germline CDR1 is SGDLS and CDR2 YYNGEE. The CDR3 is 14 residues long. Trimming took 7 bases from V and 4 from J, leaving 15 bases between them. The DNA of the CDR3 is TGTGCCAGCCAGAAGTCGTACGAGTACAATGAGCAGTTCTTC. It codes for CASQKSYEYNEQFF.

Many counts were recorded for this clonotype. The J gene is TRBJ1-1, the V gene TRBV5-1; D unresolved. The CDR3 covers 14 residues. Germline-derived CDR1 and CDR2 are SGHRS and YFSETQ. Trimming removed 0 bases at V and 3 bases at J, with 9 bases between. The CDR3 protein is CASSLAFGDTEAFF. In DNA form, the CDR3 reads TGCGCCAGCAGCTTGGCGTTCGGGGACACTGAAGCTTTCTTT.

The chain couples TRBV11-2 to TRBJ1-4; TRBD1 is a possible D gene (5 bases). Per germline, CDR1 SGHAT and CDR2 FQNNGV. Trimming left V 2 bases short and J 10 bases short, with 17 bases between. This CDR3 has 15 amino acids. The CDR3 sequence is CASSLPSLGGGKLFF. The CDR3 nucleotides read TGTGCCAGCAGCTTACCCTCCCTGGGCGGGGGAAAACTGTTTTTT.

This chain connects TRBV7-3 to TRBJ2-2; tentative D call: TRBD2 (6 bases). The V gene lost 5 bases and the J gene lost 6 bases, with 13 bases spanning the gap. Germline V gives CDR1 SGHTA, CDR2 FQGTGA. This CDR3 comprises 14 residues. In DNA, the CDR3 is TGTGCCAGCAGCCCGACTAGAACGGCCGGGGAGCTGTTTTTT. Protein: CASSPTRTAGELFF.

This clonotype has more than one count but fewer than ten. The chain uses TRBV7-9 and TRBJ2-7; D may be TRBD1 (6 bases). The CDR3 has 15 residues. Germline-derived CDR1 and CDR2 are SEHNR and FQNEAQ (reference sequence). Between the trimmed V and J ends, which lost 5 bases and 0 bases, there was a span of 14 bases. Here the CDR3 DNA reads TGTGCCAGCAGCGCCCCCGGGACAAGCTCCTACGAGCAGTACTTC. Translating gives CASSAPGTSSYEQYF.

The rearrangement uses TRBV18 and TRBJ1-6; the match to TRBD1 covers 7 bases. Germline values: CDR1 KGHSH, CDR2 LQKENI. V was pared by 3 bases and J by 9 bases, with 5 bases of the junction left unmatched. This CDR3 is 14 amino acids long. For the CDR3, the DNA is TGTGCCAGCTCACCCGAGACAGGGAGTTCACCCCTCCACTTT. This encodes CASSPETGSSPLHF.

The gene calls are TRBV2 and TRBJ2-1, with 12 bases lining up with TRBD2. The CDR3 spans 14 residues. Germline CDR1 and CDR2: SNHLY and FYNNEI. V was clipped by 3 bases and J by 10 bases; unmatched bases: 4. In nucleotides, the CDR3 is TGTGCCAGCAGTGAGACTAGCGGGAGTTGGGAGCAGTTCTTC. Residues: CASSETSGSWEQFF.

This clonotype showed up just a few times. The V call is TRBV29-1, the J call TRBJ1-1, with 7 bases lining up with TRBD1. Germline V lookup: CDR1 SQVTM, CDR2 ANQGSEA. Trimming cost V 6 bases and J 4 bases; bases outside gene matches: 11. The CDR3 totals 14 residues. CDR3 DNA sequence: TGCAGCGTGTTGAAAGACAGGGTTGTCACTGAAGCTTTCTTT. It is translated as CSVLKDRVVTEAFF.

This clonotype was observed a handful of times. V and J are TRBV3-1 and TRBJ2-7; TRBD2 matches 7 bases. Germline CDR1 reads LGHDT; CDR2 reads YNNKEL (reference sequence). Germline trimming cut 1 base from V and 4 bases from J; bases unmatched to any gene: 7. This CDR3 is built from 15 residues. CDR3 nucleotide sequence: TGTGCCAGCAGCCAAGGTGGCGGGAGCGTTTACGAGCAGTACTTC. Its protein product is CASSQGGGSVYEQYF.

As to this clonotype: This may arise from a read error, as a much more abundant clone is one base away. This sequence joins TRBV24-1 and TRBJ1-2; TRBD1 might be the D (5 bases). Germline V gene lookup returns CDR1 KGHDR and CDR2 SFDVKD. Trimming shortened V by 1 base and J by 2 bases, and 7 bases separated the two germline ends. This CDR3 region has 14 residues. The CDR3 nucleotides read TGTGCCACCAGTGATTTCCACAGGAACTATGGCTACACCTTC. Protein sequence: CATSDFHRNYGYTF.

This clonotype showed up many times. The chain is built from TRBV6-5 and TRBJ1-6, with D perhaps TRBD1 (6 bases). The CDR3 is 18 amino acids. The ends were cut back, 6 bases at V and 3 bases at J, with 21 bases in the middle. CDR1 MNHEY and CDR2 SVGAGI come from the germline V gene. As DNA, the CDR3 is TGTGCCAGCAGCCCAACCACAACAGGGTGGGGCTATAATTCACCCCTCCACTTT. Its translation: CASSPTTTGWGYNSPLHF.

This clonotype was counted a few times. The chain couples TRBV15 to TRBJ2-7; D gene unclear. CDR1 LNHNV and CDR2 YYDKDF come from the germline V gene (reference sequence). This CDR3 is built from 14 residues. Trimming took off 0 bases at V and 7 bases at J, with 13 bases between the two ends. CDR3 region: CATSRDPGQEEQYF. The CDR3, as DNA: TGTGCCACCAGCAGAGATCCCGGCCAAGAGGAGCAGTACTTC.

The J gene is TRBJ2-3, the V gene TRBV11-1, with 9 bases aligning to TRBD1. CDR1 is SGHAT, CDR2 FQDESV, per germline (reference sequence). This CDR3 is built from 16 residues. Germline trimming cut 1 base from V and 6 bases from J; bases unmatched to any gene: 8. As DNA, the CDR3 is TGTGCCAGCAGCTTAGGGGACGCAACAGGGGGCGATACGCAGTATTTT. As protein: CASSLGDATGGDTQYF.

The rearrangement uses TRBV5-1 and TRBJ1-4; D might be TRBD1 (6 bases). In germline, CDR1 is SGHRS, CDR2 YFSETQ. The germline V and J ends were trimmed by 5 bases and 5 bases, with 13 bases remaining between them. The CDR3 has 14 amino acids. The CDR3 bases are TGCGCCAGCAGGTCCACAGGGAGAAATGAAAAACTGTTTTTT. This translates into CASRSTGRNEKLFF. The full variable domain, with the rest looked up from reference TRBV5-1 and TRBJ1-4, is KAGVTQTPRYLIKTRGQQVTLSCSPISGHRSVSWYQQTPGQGLQFLFEYFSETQRNKGNFPGRFSGRQFSNSRSEMNVSTLELGDSALYLCASRSTGRNEKLFFGSGTQLSVL.

The chain employs TRBV12-3 or TRBV12-4 and TRBJ2-7; TRBD1 might be the D (6 bases). CDR3 length equals 14 residues. Trimming stripped 7 bases from V and 4 bases from J, with 17 bases between. The CDR3 spells CASTNRDPYYEQYF. In DNA form, the CDR3 reads TGTGCCAGCACCAACAGGGACCCATATTACGAGCAGTACTTC.